These T cell receptor beta chains were read from a single sample in a study of early T cells in non-severe SARS-CoV-2 infection. MiXCR was run by TCRdb on the 5' RACE reads, yielding one entry per CDR3 protein. The sample lists 60,000 to 75,000 distinct CDR3 sequences, roughly 10% occurring once. Sequenced material: whole blood. The source is an adult who was a healthcare worker with PCR-confirmed SARS-CoV-2 infection or an uninfected control (not recorded which). CDR3s include the opening cysteine and the closing phenylalanine or tryptophan. A D gene is named only where the DNA matches it firmly. Size is omitted from some rows. Given values are once, few, many or a class for expanded clones.

>-|TRBJ2-7|-|TRBV4-2
CASSPSGTDYEQYF
TGTGCCAGCAGCCCATCGGGGACGGACTACGAGCAGTACTTC
>TRBD1|TRBJ2-7|few|TRBV5-1
CASSSDRGRRTYEQYF
TGCGCCAGCAGTTCCGACAGGGGTAGAAGGACCTACGAGCAGTACTTC
>-|TRBJ2-3|few|TRBV5-6
CASSRVTPDTQYF
TGTGCCAGCAGCAGGGTAACTCCAGATACGCAGTATTTT
>TRBD1|TRBJ2-3|many|TRBV2
CASMTTGGFDTQYF
TGTGCCAGCATGACGACAGGGGGCTTTGATACGCAGTATTTT
>-|TRBJ1-1|many|TRBV5-1
CASSLKGHTEAFF
TGCGCCAGCAGCTTAAAGGGTCACACTGAAGCTTTCTTT
>TRBD1|TRBJ1-3|-|TRBV4-1
CASSQWDSFSGNTIYF
TGCGCCAGCAGCCAATGGGACAGCTTCTCTGGAAACACCATATATTTT
>-|TRBJ2-7|-|TRBV11-2
CASSSGDTYEQYF
TGTGCCAGCAGCTCCGGGGACACCTACGAGCAGTACTTC
>-|TRBJ2-1|many|TRBV29-1
CSAYLQSSYNEQFF
TGCAGCGCCTACCTTCAAAGCTCCTACAATGAGCAGTTCTTC
>-|TRBJ2-1|many|TRBV3-1
CASSQSTGNYNEQFF
TGTGCCAGCAGCCAAAGTACGGGGAACTACAATGAGCAGTTCTTC
>TRBD2|TRBJ2-1|many|TRBV11-2
CASRSSGPYNEQFF
TGTGCCAGCAGATCTAGCGGGCCCTACAATGAGCAGTTCTTC
>-|TRBJ1-5|-|TRBV5-6
CASSFEAHQPQHF
TGTGCCAGCAGCTTTGAAGCCCATCAGCCCCAGCATTTT
>-|TRBJ2-6|many|TRBV10-3
CAHGGSQNSGANVLTF
TGTGCCCATGGGGGCAGTCAAAACTCTGGGGCCAACGTCCTGACTTTC
>-|TRBJ2-2|few|TRBV24-1
CATSDQRLPNTGELFF
TGTGCCACCAGTGATCAAAGGCTACCCAACACCGGGGAGCTGTTTTTT
>TRBD1|TRBJ1-6|many|TRBV9
CASSASPGQGSDSPLHF
TGTGCCAGCAGCGCCTCACCGGGACAGGGATCGGACTCACCCCTCCACTTT
>TRBD1|TRBJ1-4|-|TRBV15
CATSLTGTTNEKLFF
TGTGCCACCAGCCTGACAGGGACAACTAATGAAAAACTGTTTTTT
>-|TRBJ2-5|many|TRBV11-2
CASSLGEKRIRETQYF
TGTGCCAGCAGCTTAGGCGAGAAAAGAATTCGCGAGACCCAGTACTTC
>-|TRBJ2-5|-|TRBV20-1
CSARDVQETQYF
TGCAGTGCTAGAGATGTACAAGAGACCCAGTACTTC
>-|TRBJ2-3|many|TRBV18
CASSPDSTDTQYF
TGTGCCAGCTCCCCAGACAGCACAGATACGCAGTATTTT
>TRBD1|TRBJ2-7|-|TRBV12-5
CASGFQDRDYEQYF
TGTGCTAGTGGTTTCCAGGACAGGGACTACGAGCAGTACTTC
>TRBD2|TRBJ2-7|-|TRBV5-4
CASSLGLAGGAHEQYF
TGTGCCAGCAGCTTGGGACTAGCGGGGGGAGCCCACGAGCAGTACTTC